The clone carrying this T cell receptor beta chain has just a few counts. Its antigen is still unknown. TCRdb used MiXCR to reprocess the RACE reads, holding one entry per CDR3 protein. The repertoire holds 250,000 or so distinct CDR3 sequences, with around 7% as singletons. Time point noted: pre-sensitization, week 0. As to treatment: therapeutic diphenylcyclopropenone sensitization with weekly scalp DPC. The data stem from a study of human T cells and chemical hapten exposure. Study as a whole: Scalp application of diphenylcyclopropenone was performed weekly in patients across the entire roughly 22-week study. Slight volume differences across pooled libraries mainly accounted for varying per-sample TCR yields. Whole-study findings and limits: Alopecia in all donors means immunity may differ from healthy individuals.

Germline CDR1 SNHLY, CDR2 FYNNEI. V lost 1 base and J 7 bases, leaving 10 bases between the germline ends. The CDR3 extends over 13 amino acids. The source is a man aged 18 to 35 with alopecia areata. Some clones in this sample may be carry-over from other donors' samples. The sample in question was whole blood, obtained in connection with sensitization to the hapten diphenylcyclopropenone (DPC). The V call is TRBV2, the J call TRBJ1-1, with D possibly matching TRBD1 (6 bases). The CDR3 nucleotides read TGTGCCAGCAGTGAAGAGGTCAGGGGTGAAGCTTTCTTT. Protein product: CASSEEVRGEAFF.